This T cell receptor (beta chain) was sequenced during a study of cytomegalovirus exposure and HLA in healthy donors. Some clones are missing from TCRdb's copy, which holds only in-frame ones; the method was immunoSEQ multiplex PCR. The sample contains approximately 65,000 clones, about 94% of which appear only once. Study conclusions and caveats: Associated with cytomegalovirus, according to the listing, were about 160 TCR beta chains.

The length of the CDR3 is 15 residues. V gave up 5 bases and J gave up 3 bases, with 13 bases separating them. CDR1 and CDR2 from the germline V gene are LNHDA and SQIVND (reference sequence). Notes on this clone: Antigen unknown.

Sequenced sample: PBMCs. This sequence joins TRBV19 and TRBJ2-2; the D gene is possibly TRBD2 (6 bases). The receptor's source is a woman aged 18-29 years in good health and CMV-seronegative. CDR3: CASSVGGVDTGELFF. CDR3 bases: TGTGCCAGTAGTGTGGGGGGAGTCGACACCGGGGAGCTGTTTTTT.